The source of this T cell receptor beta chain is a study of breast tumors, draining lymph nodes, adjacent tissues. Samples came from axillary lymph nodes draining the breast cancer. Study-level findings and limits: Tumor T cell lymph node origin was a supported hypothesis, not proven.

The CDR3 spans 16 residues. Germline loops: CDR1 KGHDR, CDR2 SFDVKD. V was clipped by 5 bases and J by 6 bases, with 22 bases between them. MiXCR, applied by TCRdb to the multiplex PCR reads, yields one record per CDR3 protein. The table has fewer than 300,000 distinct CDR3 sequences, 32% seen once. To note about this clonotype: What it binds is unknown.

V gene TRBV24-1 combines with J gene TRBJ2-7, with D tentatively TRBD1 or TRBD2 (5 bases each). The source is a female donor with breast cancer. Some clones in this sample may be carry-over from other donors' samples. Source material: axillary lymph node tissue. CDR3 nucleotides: TGTGCCACCAGTGTTTTAGAAGGTAGAGGGGCGACCGAGCAGTACTTC. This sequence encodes CATSVLEGRGATEQYF.